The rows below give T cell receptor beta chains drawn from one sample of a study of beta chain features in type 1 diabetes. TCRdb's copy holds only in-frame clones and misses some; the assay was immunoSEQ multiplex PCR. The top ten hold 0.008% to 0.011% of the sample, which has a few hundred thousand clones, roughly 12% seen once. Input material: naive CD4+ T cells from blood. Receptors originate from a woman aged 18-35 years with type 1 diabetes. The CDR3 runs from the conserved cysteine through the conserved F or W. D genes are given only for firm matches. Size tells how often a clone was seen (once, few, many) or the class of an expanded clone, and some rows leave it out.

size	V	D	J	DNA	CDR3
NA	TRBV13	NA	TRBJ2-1	TGTGCCAGCAGCTTACCGAGACAGCTCTGGGGTGAGCAGTTCTTC	CASSLPRQLWGEQFF
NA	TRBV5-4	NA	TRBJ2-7	TGTGCCAGCAGCTTGCAGGGGCCCTACGAGCAGTACTTC	CASSLQGPYEQYF
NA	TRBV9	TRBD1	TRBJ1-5	TGTGCCAGCAGCGCGGACAGGGACGAGCCCCAGCATTTT	CASSADRDEPQHF
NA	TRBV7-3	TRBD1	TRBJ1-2	TGTGCCAGCAGCGCAGGACAGGGAGAGGGCTACACCTTC	CASSAGQGEGYTF
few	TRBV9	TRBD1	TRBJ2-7	TGTGCCAGCAGCGTTGGGACAGAAAGCTCCTACGAGCAGTACTTC	CASSVGTESSYEQYF
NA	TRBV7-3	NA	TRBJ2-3	TGTGCCAGCAGCACGGGACTTAACACAGATACGCAGTATTTT	CASSTGLNTDTQYF
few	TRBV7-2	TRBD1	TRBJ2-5	TGTGCCAGCAGCCCGCGGACAGGGAGGGAGACCCAGTACTTC	CASSPRTGRETQYF
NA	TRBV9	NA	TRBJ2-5	TGTGCCAGCAGCCTTGCACCCATAGAAGAGACCCAGTACTTC	CASSLAPIEETQYF
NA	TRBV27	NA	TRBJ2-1	TGTGCCAGCAGTTTATGGGGCGCGAGCTCCTACAATGAGCAGTTCTTC	CASSLWGASSYNEQFF
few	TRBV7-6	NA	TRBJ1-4	TGTGCCAGCAGCGCTAGACAGGAGGATGAAAAACTGTTTTTT	CASSARQEDEKLFF
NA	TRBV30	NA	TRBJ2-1	TGTGCCTGGAGTGTAACCAGAGGGGGTGAGCAGTTCTTC	CAWSVTRGGEQFF
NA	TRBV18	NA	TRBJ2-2	TGTGCCAGCTCACCCACCCTAGGAAGCACCGGGGAGCTGTTTTTT	CASSPTLGSTGELFF
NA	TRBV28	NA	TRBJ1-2	TGTGCCAGCAGTTTTGGTGCATACAGGGTAATCGACTATGGCTACACCTTC	CASSFGAYRVIDYGYTF
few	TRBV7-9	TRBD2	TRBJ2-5	TGTGCCAGCAGCCCACCGTCGGCGGGGGGGCCCGAATGGGGAGAGACCCAGTACTTC	CASSPPSAGGPEWGETQYF
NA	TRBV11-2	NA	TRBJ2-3	TGTGCCAGCAGCTTAGGGGACTTCCAAGCAGATACGCAGTATTTT	CASSLGDFQADTQYF
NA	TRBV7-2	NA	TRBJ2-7	TGTGCCAGCAGTTATAAGACAGTGGGGCCCTACGAGCAGTACTTC	CASSYKTVGPYEQYF
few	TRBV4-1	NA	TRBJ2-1	TGCGCCAGCAGCCAAGTTGGGAGTCCTAATCGGTTCTTC	CASSQVGSPNRFF
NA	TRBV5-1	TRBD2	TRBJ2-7	TGCGCCAGCAGCTTGGATATCAGCGGGAGGGCCTCCTACGAGCAGTACTTC	CASSLDISGRASYEQYF
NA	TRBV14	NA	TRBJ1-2	TGTGCCAGCAGCCCCGGCCAGAGGAGCTACACCTTC	CASSPGQRSYTF
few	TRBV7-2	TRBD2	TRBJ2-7	TGTGCCAGCAGCCCAAATAGCGGGGGGTCCACTGGGGAGCAGTACTTC	CASSPNSGGSTGEQYF
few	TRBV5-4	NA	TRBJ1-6	TGTGCCAGCACCAGTGTCGCGGCCGGATCACCCCTCCACTTT	CASTSVAAGSPLHF
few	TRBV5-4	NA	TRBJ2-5	TGTGCCAGCAGCTTATTAGGGGCCGGGGGTCGCAAGACCCAGTACTTC	CASSLLGAGGRKTQYF
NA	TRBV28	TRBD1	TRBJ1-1	TGTGCCAGCAGTCACTCAGGGACAGGAGGAACTGAAGCTTTCTTT	CASSHSGTGGTEAFF
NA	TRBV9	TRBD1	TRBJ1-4	TGTGCCAGCAGCCTCGGACAGGGGACTAATGAAAAACTGTTTTTT	CASSLGQGTNEKLFF
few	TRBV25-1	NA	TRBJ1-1	TGTGCCAGCAGTGAACGCGGGGTCCTGACCATCTTT	CASSERGVLTIF
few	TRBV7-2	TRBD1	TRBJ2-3	TGTGCCAGCAGCTCGTACGGGACAGACCGCACAGATACGCAGTATTTT	CASSSYGTDRTDTQYF
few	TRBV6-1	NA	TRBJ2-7	TGTGCCAGCAGTGAACAAGACATTCTTATGTGGCAGTACTTC	CASSEQDILMWQYF
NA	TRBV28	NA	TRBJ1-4	TGTGCCATCTTCAATGAAAAACTGTTTTTT	CAIFNEKLFF
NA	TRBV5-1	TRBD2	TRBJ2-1	TGCGCCAGCAGCGCGGGACTAGCGATCTACAATGAGCAGTTCTTC	CASSAGLAIYNEQFF
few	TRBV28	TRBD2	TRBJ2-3	TGTGCCAGCACCCGGGGGGGCACTAGCACAGATACGCAGTATTTT	CASTRGGTSTDTQYF
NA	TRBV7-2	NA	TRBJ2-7	TGTGCCAGCAGCATCGACCTTAGGAGCTCCTACGAGCAGTACTTC	CASSIDLRSSYEQYF
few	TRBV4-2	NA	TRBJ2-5	TGTGCCAGCAGCCAAGTTCCCTGGGGGCAGTCAGAGACCCAGTACTTC	CASSQVPWGQSETQYF
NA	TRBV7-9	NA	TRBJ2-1	TGTGCCAGCAGCCTTGGCTCTATGAGGAGCTCCTACAATGAGCAGTTCTTC	CASSLGSMRSSYNEQFF
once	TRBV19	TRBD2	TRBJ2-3	TGTGCCAGTAGTATATGGGGGACTAGCGGCACAGATACGCAGTATTTT	CASSIWGTSGTDTQYF
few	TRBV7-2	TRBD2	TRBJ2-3	TGTGCCAGCAGCCCTACGGGAGGGACAGATACGCAGTATTTT	CASSPTGGTDTQYF
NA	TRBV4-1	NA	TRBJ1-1	TGCGCCAGCAGCCGGTTTGGCATGAACACTGAAGCTTTCTTT	CASSRFGMNTEAFF
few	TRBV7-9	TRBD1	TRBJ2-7	TGTGCCAGTTCGGGACAGGGGACAACCTACGAGCAGTACTTC	CASSGQGTTYEQYF
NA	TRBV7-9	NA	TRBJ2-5	TGTGCCAGCAGCTTAATCCAGGAACGGACCCAGTACTTC	CASSLIQERTQYF
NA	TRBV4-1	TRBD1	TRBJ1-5	TGCGCCAGCAGCCAAGTTGGCAGGGGGGAGCCCCAGCATTTT	CASSQVGRGEPQHF
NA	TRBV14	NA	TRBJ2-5	TGTGCCAGCAGCCGTGAGGGCGTGATTTCAGAGACCCAGTACTTC	CASSREGVISETQYF
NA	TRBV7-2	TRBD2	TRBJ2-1	TGTGCCAGCAGCCATGGACTAGCGGGAGGGCCTTACAATGAGCAGTTCTTC	CASSHGLAGGPYNEQFF
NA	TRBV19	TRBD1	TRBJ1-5	TGTGCCAGCCAACAGGGGGGTAGCAATCAGCCCCAGCATTTT	CASQQGGSNQPQHF
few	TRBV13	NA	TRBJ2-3	TGTGCCAGCAGCCCCTATCGGGATAATGGGAGCACAGATACGCAGTATTTT	CASSPYRDNGSTDTQYF
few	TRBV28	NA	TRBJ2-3	TGTGCCAGCACTCCCAATTTGGTCAGAAGGGGGTATTTT	CASTPNLVRRGYF
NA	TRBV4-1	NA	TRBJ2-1	TGCGCCAGCAGCCAGCGGGGAAATGAGCAGTTCTTC	CASSQRGNEQFF
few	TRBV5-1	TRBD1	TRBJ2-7	TGCGCCAGCAGCGCAAACAGGGGGCTTTTCAACGAGCAGTACTTC	CASSANRGLFNEQYF
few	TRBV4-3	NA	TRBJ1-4	TGCGCCAGCAGCCAAAAGGGGTCGGGGGGGAATCGGGAAAAACTGTTTTTT	CASSQKGSGGNREKLFF
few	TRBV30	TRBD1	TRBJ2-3	TGTGCCTTGAACAGGGGGCTACAATCAGATACGCAGTATTTT	CALNRGLQSDTQYF
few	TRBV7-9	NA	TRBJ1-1	TGTGCCAGCAGCATGGACAATCGAGCTTTCTTT	CASSMDNRAFF
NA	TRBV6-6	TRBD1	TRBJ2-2	TGTGCCAGCAGTCCAGGGACAGGATCCACCGGGGAGCTGTTTTTT	CASSPGTGSTGELFF
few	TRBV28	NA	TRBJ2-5	TGTGCCAGCACAGCGCGGGAGACCCAGTACTTC	CASTARETQYF
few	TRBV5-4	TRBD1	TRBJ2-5	TGTGCCAGCAGCTTGGAAACAGGGGTGGAAGAGACCCAGTACTTC	CASSLETGVEETQYF
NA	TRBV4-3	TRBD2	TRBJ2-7	TGCGCCAGCCCCCCCGGGACTAGCGACTCCTACGAGCAGTACTTC	CASPPGTSDSYEQYF
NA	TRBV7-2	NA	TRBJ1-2	TGTGCCAGCAGCTCTGGGGGGGAAAACTATGGCTACACCTTC	CASSSGGENYGYTF
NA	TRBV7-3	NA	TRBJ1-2	TGTGCCAGCAGCTTAACAAAGGACAGCGATGGCTACACCTTC	CASSLTKDSDGYTF
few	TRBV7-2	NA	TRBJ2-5	TGTGCCAGCAGTTTTAACAGGGTGGAGACCCAGTACTTC	CASSFNRVETQYF
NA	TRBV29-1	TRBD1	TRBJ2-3	TGCAGCGTTGACGGACAGGGTATAACAGATACGCAGTATTTT	CSVDGQGITDTQYF
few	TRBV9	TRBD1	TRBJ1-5	TGTGCCAGCAGCGCCGGGACAGGGGATCAGCCCCAGCATTTT	CASSAGTGDQPQHF
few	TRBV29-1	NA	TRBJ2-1	TGCAGCGCCGAGCCTCGATCTTTCTACAATGAGCAGTTCTTC	CSAEPRSFYNEQFF